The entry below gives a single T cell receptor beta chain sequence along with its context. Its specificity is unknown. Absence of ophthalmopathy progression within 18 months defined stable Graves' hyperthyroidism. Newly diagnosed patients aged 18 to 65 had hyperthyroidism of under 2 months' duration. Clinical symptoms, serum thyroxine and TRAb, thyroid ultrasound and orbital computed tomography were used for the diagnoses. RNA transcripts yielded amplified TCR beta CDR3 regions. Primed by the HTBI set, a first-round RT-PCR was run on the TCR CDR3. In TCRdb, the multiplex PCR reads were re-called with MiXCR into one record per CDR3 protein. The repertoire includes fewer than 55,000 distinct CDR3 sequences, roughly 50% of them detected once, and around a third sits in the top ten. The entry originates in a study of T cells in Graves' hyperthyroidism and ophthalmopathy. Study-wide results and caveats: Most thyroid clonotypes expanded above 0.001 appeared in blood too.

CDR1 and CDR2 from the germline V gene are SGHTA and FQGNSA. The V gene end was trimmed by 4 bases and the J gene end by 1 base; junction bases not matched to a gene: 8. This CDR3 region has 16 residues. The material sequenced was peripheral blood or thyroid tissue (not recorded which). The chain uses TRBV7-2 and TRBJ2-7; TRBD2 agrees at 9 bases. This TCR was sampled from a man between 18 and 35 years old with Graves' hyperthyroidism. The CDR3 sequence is CASSYGLARGSYEQYF. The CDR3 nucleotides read TGTGCCAGCAGCTACGGACTAGCGCGGGGATCCTACGAGCAGTACTTC.